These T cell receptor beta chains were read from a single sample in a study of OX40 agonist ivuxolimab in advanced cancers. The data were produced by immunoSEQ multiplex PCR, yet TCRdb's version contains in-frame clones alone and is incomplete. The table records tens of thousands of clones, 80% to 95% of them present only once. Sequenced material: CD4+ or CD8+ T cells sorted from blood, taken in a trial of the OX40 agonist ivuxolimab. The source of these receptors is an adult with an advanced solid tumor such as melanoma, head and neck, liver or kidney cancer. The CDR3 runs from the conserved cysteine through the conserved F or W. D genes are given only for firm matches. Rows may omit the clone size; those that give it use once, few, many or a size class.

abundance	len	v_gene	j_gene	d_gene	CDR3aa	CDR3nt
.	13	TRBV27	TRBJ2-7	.	CASGLRSSYEQYF	TGTGCCAGCGGCCTTCGGAGCTCCTACGAGCAGTACTTC
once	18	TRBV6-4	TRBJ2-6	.	CASSPEPGRLSGANVLTF	TGTGCCAGCAGTCCGGAGCCGGGGAGGCTCTCTGGGGCCAACGTCCTGACTTTC
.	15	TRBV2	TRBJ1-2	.	CASSETIRTTYGYTF	TGTGCCAGCAGTGAAACGATACGGACTACCTATGGCTACACCTTC
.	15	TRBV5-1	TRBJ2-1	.	CASSPVALSYNEQFF	TGCGCCAGCAGCCCGGTAGCTCTATCCTACAATGAGCAGTTCTTC
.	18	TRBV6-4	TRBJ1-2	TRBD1	CASSDSDRVDSLGYGYTF	TGTGCCAGCAGTGACAGTGACAGGGTAGACTCTCTGGGCTATGGCTACACCTTC
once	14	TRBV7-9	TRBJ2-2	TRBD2	CASSFSGIPGELFF	TGTGCCAGCAGCTTTAGCGGGATTCCCGGGGAGCTGTTTTTT
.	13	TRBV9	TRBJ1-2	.	CASSPQGYYGYTF	TGTGCCAGCAGCCCCCAGGGGTACTATGGCTACACCTTC
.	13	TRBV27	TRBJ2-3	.	CASSFAGPDTQYF	TGTGCCAGCAGTTTTGCTGGCCCAGATACGCAGTATTTT
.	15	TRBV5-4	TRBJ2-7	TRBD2	CASSFGLAGNLEQYF	TGTGCCAGCAGCTTCGGTCTAGCGGGAAACCTCGAGCAGTACTTC
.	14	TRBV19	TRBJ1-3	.	CASKFGTSGNTIYF	TGTGCCAGTAAGTTTGGAACCTCTGGAAACACCATATATTTT